This TCR beta chain was obtained from a study of CD8+ T cells in alopecia areata listed by TCRdb under 2018. For the wider study: In both human patients and the C3H/HeJ mouse model, the study applied high-throughput TCRbeta sequencing to look at T cell clonal expansion in alopecia areata. Scalp clonality was compared across normal scalp (n=4), patchy alopecia areata scalp (n=8), and alopecia totalis/universalis scalp (n=8). Amplification of TCRbeta CDR3 regions was done by immunoSEQ multiplex PCR using 35 Vbeta forward primers and 13 Jbeta reverse primers. RNA came from the PAXgene miRNA kit for fixed scalp, the miRNeasy kit for PBMCs, and the RNeasy kit for mouse skin. In humans, TCRbeta sequencing was performed on scalp tissue and on sorted CD4+ and CD8+ peripheral blood T cells from healthy controls and from patients with patchy or totalis/universalis alopecia areata.

Of note for this clone: Its antigen is still unknown. The input lacks base qualities; no much larger clone sits a single base away.

PBMCs were isolated by density centrifugation and stained for CD3, CD4 and CD8, after which CD4+ and CD8+ T cells were sorted on a FACSAria. Scalp biopsies and blood samples were obtained from unaffected controls. The library was produced with the immunoSEQ multiplex PCR assay. RNA was extracted from all samples and reverse transcribed into cDNA as template for TCR sequencing. SuperScript III was used for first-strand cDNA synthesis, primed with a 2:1 mix of oligo-dT and random hexamers. A synthetic immune receptor repertoire was used to assess amplification bias, and residual bias was removed computationally. The authors' analysis ran thus. Raw reads were preprocessed to remove errors, and CDR3 was defined by IMGT conventions from the conserved cysteine to phenylalanine. To get clonality, Shannon entropy was normalized by log2 of the number of productive unique TCRs and the result was subtracted from 1. CD4 or CD8 identity of scalp clones was inferred by cross-referencing scalp TCRbeta sequences with sorted blood CD4 and CD8 repertoires. TCRdb took over this immuneACCESS table, retaining in-frame rearrangements with V and J assigned. Such tables are incomplete; in checked studies, under half of the missing clones stem from an unresolved V gene, and the remainder is unexplained. For V, J and clone size, that table is used; D and trimming come from the DNA. For this sample the table gives about 110,000 clones, of which approximately 59% were detected only once. The top ten clonotypes cover 20% to 25% of the sample.

Study-wide findings and limitations: Shared TCR sequences between patients were less evident than in mice, which may be partly attributable to HLA diversity in the patient population. Higher clonality and more expanded CD8+ clones were observed in lesional scalp than in normal scalp, particularly in alopecia totalis/universalis, a finding suggestive of antigenic drive. Scalp TCR repertoire analysis is complicated because resident alphabeta T cells in normal human skin are also sequenced, whereas mouse skin is dominated by gammadelta T cells.

This clonotype was sampled from a human donor in good health. Source material: CD8+ T cells sorted from blood.

The nucleotides read TGTGCCAGCAGCTTAAAGGGTGGGGGGCCAGGATCACCTCAGTACTTC. Translation gives CASSLKGGGPGSPQYF. The rearrangement joined TRBV7-8 to TRBJ2-5; the D call could be TRBD1 or TRBD2, with each sharing 6 bases. The germline V gene specifies SGHVS as CDR1 and FQNEAQ as CDR2. V lost 2 bases and J lost 11 bases; the stretch between them is 24 bases long. The CDR3 holds 16 amino acids from the cysteine to the phenylalanine. This entry keeps only the CDR3 DNA: 48 bases, framed from base 1.